The T cell receptor beta chain described here comes from a study of T cells in Graves' hyperthyroidism and ophthalmopathy. Amplified TCR beta CDR3 regions came from RNA transcripts. First-round RT-PCR of the TCR CDR3 relied on the HTBI primer set. TCRdb processed the multiplex PCR reads anew with MiXCR; each CDR3 protein has one entry. This table has approximately 400,000 distinct CDR3 sequences, 15% to 18% appearing once. The V end was cut by 1 base, the J end by 4 bases, with 15 bases between. Germline CDR1 is KGHSH and CDR2 is LQKENI. This CDR3 has 16 residues. This clonotype occurred many times. J is TRBJ2-3 and V is TRBV18; D not resolved. The specimen sequenced was blood. This receptor was obtained from a young woman with Graves' hyperthyroidism that later progressed to Graves' ophthalmopathy. The DNA for the CDR3 is TGTGCCAGCTCACCACAGCGTCAAGAGAAGGCAGATACGCAGTATTTT. Translated, it gives CASSPQRQEKADTQYF.